This TCR beta chain is drawn from a study of blood T cell repertoires in COVID-19. As for the study in general: Spain, Italy and the United States supplied samples that represented acute and convalescent COVID-19. Nucleic acid was either cDNA or gDNA, and it came from T cells, B-cell-depleted T cells, or PBMCs.

In the original analysis: The authors estimated nucleated cell counts from reference gene primer amplification. Repertoires were generated with immunoSEQ multiplex PCR, while TCRdb's copy carries only in-frame clones and drops some. The DNA was the basis for D and trimming; V, J and clone size are from that table. Among some 270,000 clones listed, roughly 84% were seen once. One Seattle source followed patients from active infection through their disease course. The origin of this receptor is a human donor with COVID-19, enrolled during active disease. The donor label of this sample is uncertain. Sequencing was carried out using peripheral blood.

The CDR3 DNA reads as TGTGCCAGCAGCTTAGGGTTTCGGGAGACCCAGTACTTC. It yields the protein CASSLGFRETQYF. The chain uses TRBV11-1 and TRBJ2-5; D not resolved. With 1 base removed from V and 5 bases from J, the gap between germline ends came to 8 bases. Per germline, CDR1 SGHAT and CDR2 FQDESV (reference sequence). This CDR3 is 13 amino acids long.